Each of the 19 T cell receptor beta chains below was sequenced from the same sample in a study of shared clonotypes between healthy human individuals. CD45RO-negative CD8 cells positively selected for CCR7 made up the naive population, which excluded terminally differentiated effector memory CD45RA+ cells. TCRdb keeps only in-frame clones here, not all; method: immunoSEQ multiplex PCR. The sample includes millions of clones, about 94% seen only once; the top ten take about 1.1%. Sequencing used naive CD8+ T cells sorted from blood. The source of these receptors is a young man in good health.

The CDR3 reads CASSQDAGESSYEQYF. CDR3 in DNA: TGCGCCAGCAGCCAAGACGCAGGGGAGAGCTCCTACGAGCAGTACTTC. The chain is built from TRBV4-1 and TRBJ2-7; maybe TRBD1 (6 bases). The germline V gene encodes CDR1 MGHRA and CDR2 YSYEKL. There are 16 residues in the CDR3. The V gene lost 0 bases and the J gene lost 0 bases, with 12 bases spanning the gap.

The rearrangement joins TRBV28 to TRBJ1-1; no reliable D call. Trimming cost V 2 bases and J 5 bases, with 12 bases left between them. The CDR3 contains 14 residues. CDR1 is MDHEN, CDR2 SYDVKM, per germline. CDR3 protein: CASSLVAARTEAFF. CDR3 DNA: TGTGCCAGCAGTTTAGTGGCAGCTCGGACTGAAGCTTTCTTT.

This rearrangement joins TRBV6-5 to TRBJ2-3; perhaps D is TRBD1 or TRBD2 (5 bases each). V was trimmed by 4 bases and J by 8 bases, leaving 10 bases between them. CDR1 is MNHEY, CDR2 SVGAGI, per germline. There are 12 residues in the CDR3. The CDR3 sequence: CASSLGAGTQYF. The CDR3 DNA reads as TGTGCCAGCAGTTTAGGGGCGGGTACGCAGTATTTT.

Of note for this clone: Within the sample, other DNA sequences also encode this same CDR3. The J gene is TRBJ1-5, the V gene TRBV4-3; D is uncertain. The CDR3 covers 15 residues. The V gene lost 1 base and the J gene lost 5 bases, with 12 bases spanning the gap. The germline gives CDR1 LGHNA, CDR2 YSLEER. The CDR3 coding sequence is TGCGCCAGCAGCCAAGTCTGGGGTGGGGATCAGCCCCAGCATTTT. This gives the protein CASSQVWGGDQPQHF.

The gene calls are TRBV5-1 and TRBJ2-7, with 7 nucleotides matching TRBD1. V gave up 2 bases and J gave up 3 bases; unmatched junction bases: 14. CDR1 is SGHRS and CDR2 is YFSETQ in the germline V gene. The CDR3 length is 17 residues. The CDR3 spells CASSFGQAGFVDYEQYF. CDR3 bases: TGCGCCAGCAGCTTTGGACAGGCCGGGTTCGTAGACTACGAGCAGTACTTC.

The rearrangement joins TRBV4-1 to TRBJ2-1; D is unclear. This CDR3 spans 15 amino acids. The germline gives CDR1 MGHRA, CDR2 YSYEKL. With 0 bases removed from V and 7 bases from J, the gap between germline ends came to 13 bases. The CDR3 DNA sequence: TGCGCCAGCAGCCAAGATGACTCGGTTAGGAATGAGCAGTTCTTC. Its protein is CASSQDDSVRNEQFF.

CDR3 in amino acids: CASSGLGTGAYGYTF. The CDR3 DNA reads TGTGCCAGCAGCGGCCTCGGGACAGGGGCCTATGGCTACACCTTC. V and J are TRBV9 and TRBJ1-2; 10 bases are a match to TRBD1. J gave up 4 bases and V 3 bases, and 6 bases lay outside the gene matches. There are 15 residues in the CDR3. CDR1 is SGDLS, CDR2 YYNGEE, per germline.

The chain has TRBV2 and TRBJ2-5; 9 positions agree with TRBD2. Unmatched junction bases numbered 9, after V lost 6 bases and J lost 4 bases. The CDR3 consists of 15 residues. CDR1 and CDR2 from the germline V gene are SNHLY and FYNNEI. CDR3 DNA sequence: TGTGCCAGCAGCTTTGGGGCGGGGGGGCGAGAGACCCAGTACTTC. Translation gives CASSFGAGGRETQYF.

The chain combines TRBV7-9 with TRBJ1-1; D is undetermined. The CDR3 covers 14 residues. The germline V and J ends were trimmed by 3 bases and 1 base, with 9 bases remaining between them. The germline V gene has CDR1 SEHNR and CDR2 FQNEAQ (reference sequence). DNA for the CDR3: TGTGCCAGCAGCTTCAGACGGCCGAACACTGAAGCTTTCTTT. This translates into CASSFRRPNTEAFF.

In its sample, this clone was seen once. The gene calls are TRBV9 and TRBJ1-1; D is ambiguous. V lost 2 bases, J lost 0 bases, and 8 bases lay in between. Germline V gene lookup returns CDR1 SGDLS and CDR2 YYNGEE. This CDR3 is built from 14 residues. The CDR3 nucleotides are TGTGCCAGCAGCGTTTCCGTTTTGAACACTGAAGCTTTCTTT. Residues: CASSVSVLNTEAFF.

V gene TRBV6-1 combines with J gene TRBJ1-2, with D perhaps TRBD1 (5 bases). Germline V gives CDR1 MNHNS, CDR2 SASEGT. The CDR3 runs to 15 residues. Trimming took off 4 bases at V and 5 bases at J, with 17 bases between the two ends. The CDR3 region is CASSARDSSLYGYTF. The CDR3 nucleotides are TGTGCCAGCAGTGCCCGGGACTCCTCGCTTTATGGCTACACCTTC.

The chain couples TRBV10-2 to TRBJ2-2, with D tentatively TRBD2 (5 bases). The CDR3 loop spans 12 amino acids. Germline CDR1 and CDR2: WSHSY and SAAADI. V lost 6 bases, J lost 6 bases, and 8 bases lay in between. The chain's CDR3 is CASSEGPGELFF. Written as DNA, the CDR3 is TGCGCCAGCAGCGAGGGTCCCGGGGAGCTGTTTTTT.

The V gene is TRBV19, the J gene TRBJ1-3; tentative D call: TRBD1 (5 bases). The CDR3 is 16 amino acids. Trimming left V 3 bases short and J 1 base short, with 13 bases between. Germline assignment: CDR1 LNHDA and CDR2 SQIVND (reference sequence). CDR3 sequence (DNA): TGTGCCAGTAGTATGGACGCTGGGGGATCTGGAAACACCATATATTTT. As protein: CASSMDAGGSGNTIYF.

The J gene is TRBJ1-5, the V gene TRBV7-8; D remains unclear. Germline loops: CDR1 SGHVS, CDR2 FQNEAQ. This CDR3 has 14 amino acids. Trimming took off 6 bases at V and 2 bases at J, with 11 bases between the two ends. CDR3 nucleotides: TGTGCCAGCAGTCCCGCCCAGGGCAATCAGCCCCAGCATTTT. This codes for CASSPAQGNQPQHF.

On this clone itself: This CDR3 is also generated by other DNA sequences in the sample. This chain links TRBV7-9 with TRBJ1-4; perhaps TRBD1 as D (6 bases). CDR3 length: 15 amino acids. The germline CDR1 and CDR2 sequences are SEHNR and FQNEAQ (reference sequence). Trimming left V 4 bases short and J 8 bases short, with 17 bases between. The CDR3 loop is CASSSPTGPDEKLFF. Here the CDR3 DNA reads TGTGCCAGCAGCTCTCCGACAGGCCCTGACGAAAAACTGTTTTTT. The whole variable domain, remainder taken from reference TRBV7-9 and TRBJ1-4, is DTGVSQNPRHKITKRGQNVTFRCDPISEHNRLYWYRQTLGQGPEFLTYFQNEAQLEKSRLLSDRFSAERPKGSFSTLEIQRTEQGDSAMYLCASSSPTGPDEKLFFGSGTQLSVL.

The V gene is TRBV7-6, the J gene TRBJ2-1; D remains ambiguous. The ends were cut back, 3 bases at V and 0 bases at J, with 15 bases in the middle. Germline V gene sequence: CDR1 SGHVS, CDR2 FNYEAQ. This CDR3 has 17 residues. The CDR3 loop reads CASSLAPRKASYNEQFF. The CDR3 coding sequence is TGTGCCAGCAGCTTGGCCCCGCGAAAGGCCTCCTACAATGAGCAGTTCTTC.

The chain combines TRBV11-2 with TRBJ1-3, with no clear D. Trimming shortened V by 5 bases and J by 6 bases, and 23 bases separated the two germline ends. The germline CDR1 and CDR2 sequences are SGHAT and FQNNGV. This CDR3 is built from 17 residues. The CDR3 DNA is TGTGCCAGCAGCCCCCCCCCGGGGAGGGTTTTGGAAAACACCATATATTTT. Translating it yields CASSPPPGRVLENTIYF.

This sequence joins TRBV28 and TRBJ2-1; unclear D gene. The germline V and J ends were trimmed by 8 bases and 3 bases, with 5 bases remaining between them. Looked up from germline, CDR1 is MDHEN and CDR2 is SYDVKM. This CDR3 is 11 amino acids long. Here the CDR3 DNA reads TGTGCCAGCTTGCACTACAATGAGCAGTTCTTC. It encodes CASLHYNEQFF.

Concerning this clone itself: Other DNA variants within this sample encode the same CDR3. The CDR3 reads CASSYGGQPQHF. The CDR3 region has the DNA TGTGCCAGCAGCTACGGGGGTCAGCCCCAGCATTTT. The rearrangement uses TRBV7-9 and TRBJ1-5; maybe TRBD1 (5 bases). This CDR3 spans 12 amino acids. The V and J ends lost 4 bases and 6 bases respectively, with 7 bases between them. The V gene's germline CDR1 is SEHNR and CDR2 FQNEAQ (reference sequence).